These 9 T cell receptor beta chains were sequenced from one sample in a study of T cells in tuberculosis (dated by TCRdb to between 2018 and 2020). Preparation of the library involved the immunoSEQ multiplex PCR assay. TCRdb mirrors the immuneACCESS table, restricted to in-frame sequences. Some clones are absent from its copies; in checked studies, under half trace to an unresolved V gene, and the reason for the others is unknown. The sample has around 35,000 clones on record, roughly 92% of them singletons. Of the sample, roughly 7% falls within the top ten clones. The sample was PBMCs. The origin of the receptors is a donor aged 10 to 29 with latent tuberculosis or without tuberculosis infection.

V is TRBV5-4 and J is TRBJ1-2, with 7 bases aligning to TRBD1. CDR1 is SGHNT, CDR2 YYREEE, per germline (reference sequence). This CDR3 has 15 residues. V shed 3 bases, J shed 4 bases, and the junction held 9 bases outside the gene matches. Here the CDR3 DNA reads TGTGCCAGCAGCTCAGGACAGGCAGAATTCTATGGCTACACCTTC. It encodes CASSSGQAEFYGYTF.

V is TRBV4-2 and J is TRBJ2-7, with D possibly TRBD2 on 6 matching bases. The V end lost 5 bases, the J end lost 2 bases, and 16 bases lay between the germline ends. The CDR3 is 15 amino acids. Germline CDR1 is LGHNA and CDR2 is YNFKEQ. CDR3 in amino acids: CASSLTGTGAYEQYF. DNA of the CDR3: TGTGCCAGCAGCTTAACGGGGACGGGAGCCTACGAGCAGTACTTC.

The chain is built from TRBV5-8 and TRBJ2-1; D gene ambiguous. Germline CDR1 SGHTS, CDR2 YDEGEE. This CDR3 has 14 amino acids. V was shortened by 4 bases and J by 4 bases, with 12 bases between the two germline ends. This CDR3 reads CASSQRLGYNEQFF. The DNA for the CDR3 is TGTGCCAGCAGCCAACGTCTCGGTTACAATGAGCAGTTCTTC.

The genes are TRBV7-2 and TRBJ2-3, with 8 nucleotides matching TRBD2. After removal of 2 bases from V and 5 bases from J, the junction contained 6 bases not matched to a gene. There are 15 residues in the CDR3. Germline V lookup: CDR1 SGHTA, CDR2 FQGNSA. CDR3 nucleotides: TGTGCCAGCAGCTTAAGGAGCGGGGGCGAAGATACGCAGTATTTT. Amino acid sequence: CASSLRSGGEDTQYF.

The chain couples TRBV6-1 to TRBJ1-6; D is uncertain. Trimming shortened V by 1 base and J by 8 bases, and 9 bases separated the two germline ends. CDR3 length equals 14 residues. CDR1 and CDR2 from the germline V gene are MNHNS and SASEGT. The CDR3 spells CASSEVTGDSPLHF. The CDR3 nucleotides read TGTGCCAGCAGTGAAGTCACGGGTGATTCACCCCTCCACTTT.

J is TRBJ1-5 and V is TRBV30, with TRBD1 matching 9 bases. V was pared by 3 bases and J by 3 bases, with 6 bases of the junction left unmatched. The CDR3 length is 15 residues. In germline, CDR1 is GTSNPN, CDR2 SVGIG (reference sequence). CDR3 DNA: TGTGCCTGGAGCGCGGACAGGGGAGACAATCAGCCCCAGCATTTT. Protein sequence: CAWSADRGDNQPQHF.

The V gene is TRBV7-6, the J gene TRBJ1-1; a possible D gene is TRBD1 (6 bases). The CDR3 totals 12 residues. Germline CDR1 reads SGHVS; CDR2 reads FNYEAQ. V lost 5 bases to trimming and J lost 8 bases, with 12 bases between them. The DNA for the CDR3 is TGTGCCAGCAGCCCGGGACACTCGGAAGCTTTCTTT. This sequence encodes CASSPGHSEAFF.

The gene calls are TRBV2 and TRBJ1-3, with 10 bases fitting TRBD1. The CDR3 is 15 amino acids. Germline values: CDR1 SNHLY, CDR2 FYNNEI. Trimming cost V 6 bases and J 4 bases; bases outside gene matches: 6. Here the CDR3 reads CASSKGQGIGNTIYF. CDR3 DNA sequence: TGTGCCAGCAGCAAGGGACAGGGGATCGGAAACACCATATATTTT.

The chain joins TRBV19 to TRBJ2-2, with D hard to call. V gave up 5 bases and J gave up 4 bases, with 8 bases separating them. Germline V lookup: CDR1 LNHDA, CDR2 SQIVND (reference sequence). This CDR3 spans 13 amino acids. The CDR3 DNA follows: TGTGCCAGTAGTTTGACTCCCACCGGGGAGCTGTTTTTT. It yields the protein CASSLTPTGELFF.